This T cell receptor (beta chain) came from a study of cytomegalovirus exposure and HLA in healthy donors. Study results and limitations: While the bulk of TCR sequences proved rare, some public TCRs turned up in many donors.

These donors were members of the 120-subject validation cohort, a group separate from the approximately 670-subject first cohort. As for this clone: Its antigen remains unidentified.

CDR3 size: 12 residues. Trimming cost V 4 bases and J 1 base, with 6 bases left between them. Germline V gene sequence: CDR1 SGHDT, CDR2 YYEEEE. Only in-frame clones appear in the TCRdb table, and some are missing; sequencing was by immunoSEQ multiplex PCR. Counted here are 97,000 or so clones, approximately 88% occurring once; the ten biggest clones make up under 4.5%. Sequences were obtained from PBMCs. The TCR comes from a woman aged 25 to 39 in good health and CMV-seronegative. The J gene is TRBJ2-7, the V gene TRBV5-6; D gene unclear. The CDR3: CASSPGSYEQYF. The DNA of the CDR3 is TGTGCCAGCAGCCCGGGTTCCTACGAGCAGTACTTC. Filled out from reference TRBV5-6 and TRBJ2-7, the complete variable domain reads DAGVTQSPTHLIKTRGQQVTLRCSPKSGHDTVSWYQQALGQGPQFIFQYYEEEERQRGNFPDRFSGHQFPNYSSELNVNALLLGDSALYLCASSPGSYEQYFGPGTRLTVT.